This TCR beta chain was retrieved from a study of technical replicates of blood from a few donors. Data came from immunoSEQ multiplex PCR; TCRdb stores just in-frame clones and leaves some out. The data show 65,000 to 95,000 clones, around 86% seen once. Losses at the gene ends were 5 bases for V and 4 bases for J; bases not matched to a gene: 12. The CDR3 sequence is 16 residues long. The germline V gene has CDR1 LNHDA and CDR2 SQIVND (reference sequence). This chain joins TRBV19 and TRBJ1-1; 8 nucleotides line up with TRBD1. Specimen: PBMCs. The source of this sequence is a human donor in good health. Some clones in this sample may be carry-over from other donors' samples. DNA for the CDR3: TGTGCCAGTAGTCACCTCTGGACAGGGCGAACCACTGAAGCTTTCTTT. Translating it yields CASSHLWTGRTTEAFF. Filled out from reference TRBV19 and TRBJ1-1, the complete variable domain reads DGGITQSPKYLFRKEGQNVTLSCEQNLNHDAMYWYRQDPGQGLRLIYYSQIVNDFQKGDIAEGYSVSREKKESFPLTVTSAQKNPTAFYLCASSHLWTGRTTEAFFGQGTRLTVV.